The clone carrying this TCR beta chain was recorded many times. Arm-PCR with iRepertoire HTBI primers amplified the CDR3 regions for these TCR beta libraries. TCRdb re-called the multiplex PCR reads through MiXCR, storing one row per CDR3 protein. This sample has hundreds of thousands of distinct CDR3 sequences, with around a fifth found just once. Time point in this sample: persistent/refractory GD, antithyroid drugs over 5 years with positive TRAb. The TCR library was made from RNA that had been extracted from PBMCs in TRIzol. The record originates from a study of regulatory T cells in long-lasting Graves disease. Study at large: Persistence in Graves' disease denoted antithyroid drug use beyond 5 years alongside positive TSH receptor antibodies.

The V end was cut by 7 bases, the J end by 4 bases, with 16 bases between. Germline values: CDR1 SNHLY, CDR2 FYNNEI. The CDR3 is 14 residues long. This material consisted of peripheral blood mononuclear cells (PBMCs), taken when the disease was refractory, from a patient treated with antithyroid drugs. This sequence was found in a female donor with Graves disease. The genes are TRBV2 and TRBJ1-2, with D unclear. Here the CDR3 reads CASTEAGYGYGYTF. The DNA of the CDR3 is TGTGCCAGCACTGAGGCCGGGTACGGCTATGGCTACACCTTC.